Shown below are 14 T cell receptor beta chains from a single sample sequenced in a study of shared clonotypes between healthy human individuals. Only in-frame clones appear in the TCRdb table, and some are missing; sequencing was by immunoSEQ multiplex PCR. The data hold under 600,000 clones, with around 79% observed a single time. Sequenced input: PBMCs. These receptors originate from a woman between 35 and 50 years old in good health. Some clones in this sample may be carry-over from other donors' samples.

The rearrangement joins TRBV5-1 to TRBJ1-1, with a tentative D call TRBD1 (5 bases). CDR3 length equals 14 residues. The ends were cut back, 0 bases at V and 2 bases at J, with 8 bases in the middle. Germline CDR1 is SGHRS and CDR2 is YFSETQ. CDR3 in DNA: TGCGCCAGCAGCTTGGGACAGACTAACACTGAAGCTTTCTTT. Translating it yields CASSLGQTNTEAFF.

V and J are TRBV29-1 and TRBJ2-5; no firm D call. V was pared by 0 bases and J by 5 bases, with 7 bases between. The CDR3 consists of 12 residues. Germline V CDR1 and CDR2: SQVTM, ANQGSEA. CDR3: CSVEDLGETQYF. In DNA form, the CDR3 reads TGCAGCGTTGAAGATCTGGGGGAGACCCAGTACTTC. Filled out from reference TRBV29-1 and TRBJ2-5, the complete variable domain reads SAVISQKPSRDICQRGTSLTIQCQVDSQVTMMFWYRQQPGQSLTLIATANQGSEATYESGFVIDKFPISRPNLTFSTLTVSNMSPEDSSIYLCSVEDLGETQYFGPGTRLLVL.

This chain uses TRBV18 with TRBJ2-1, with D tentatively TRBD2 (5 bases). V lost 3 bases and J 4 bases, leaving 13 bases between the germline ends. The CDR3 loop spans 15 amino acids. Germline lookup yields CDR1 KGHSH and CDR2 LQKENI. The CDR3 DNA reads TGTGCCAGCTCACCCCGGCGAGGGAATTACAATGAGCAGTTCTTC. Translating it yields CASSPRRGNYNEQFF.

The V and J genes are TRBV14 and TRBJ2-7, with D possibly TRBD2 on 5 matching bases. With 3 bases removed from V and 2 bases from J, the gap between germline ends came to 14 bases. The CDR3 runs 15 residues. The germline gives CDR1 SGHDN, CDR2 FVKESK. Written as DNA, the CDR3 is TGTGCCAGCAGCCAGGGGTTGCGGGCCACCTACGAGCAGTACTTC. Its protein is CASSQGLRATYEQYF.

The chain carries TRBV7-9 and TRBJ2-7; maybe TRBD2 (6 bases). This CDR3 has 14 residues. Looked up from germline, CDR1 is SEHNR and CDR2 is FQNEAQ (reference sequence). V dropped 4 bases and J dropped 3 bases, with 13 bases sitting between them. DNA for the CDR3: TGTGCCAGCAGCTCCAGCGGGCCGGGCTACGAGCAGTACTTC. Translated, it gives CASSSSGPGYEQYF.

The chain recombines TRBV27 with TRBJ2-5; possible D gene TRBD2, 6 bases. CDR1 is MNHEY, CDR2 SMNVEV, per germline (reference sequence). V lost 3 bases to trimming and J lost 4 bases, with 18 bases between them. The length of the CDR3 is 16 residues. CDR3 amino acids: CASSFGGTGAGETQYF. CDR3 DNA: TGTGCCAGCAGTTTCGGTGGAACGGGAGCGGGAGAGACCCAGTACTTC.

The rearrangement joins TRBV6-1 to TRBJ2-7; 8 nucleotides align to TRBD1. V shed 5 bases, J shed 1 base, and the junction held 4 bases outside the gene matches. CDR1 is MNHNS, CDR2 SASEGT, per germline. There are 14 residues in the CDR3. CDR3 sequence (DNA): TGTGCCAGCAGTTTCGGGACAGGTTCCTACGAGCAGTACTTC. Its translation is CASSFGTGSYEQYF.

The rearrangement joins TRBV18 to TRBJ2-3; 8 bases map to TRBD1. V lost 3 bases, J lost 0 bases, and 2 bases stayed unmatched. The germline gives CDR1 KGHSH, CDR2 LQKENI. CDR3 size: 15 residues. The CDR3 sequence is CASSPQGASTDTQYF. In DNA, the CDR3 is TGTGCCAGCTCACCCCAGGGGGCGAGCACAGATACGCAGTATTTT.

This rearrangement joins TRBV7-3 to TRBJ2-3, with D unclear. Germline values: CDR1 SGHTA, CDR2 FQGTGA. Trimming removed 4 bases at V and 1 base at J, with 9 bases between. CDR3 length: 14 residues. The CDR3 sequence is CASSWIGGTDTQYF. The CDR3 coding sequence is TGTGCCAGCAGCTGGATTGGTGGCACAGATACGCAGTATTTT.

This clone was picked up many times. The rearrangement links TRBV11-2 to TRBJ2-5, with unresolved D. Germline CDR1 SGHAT, CDR2 FQNNGV. There are 13 residues in the CDR3. V was clipped by 1 base and J by 4 bases, with 7 bases between them. The CDR3 loop reads CASSLGSRETQYF. The DNA of the CDR3 is TGTGCCAGCAGCTTAGGGTCGCGAGAGACCCAGTACTTC.

This chain joins TRBV6-1 and TRBJ2-2; D might be TRBD1 (6 bases). Germline V gene lookup returns CDR1 MNHNS and CDR2 SASEGT. The V end lost 5 bases, the J end lost 4 bases, and 11 bases lay between the germline ends. The CDR3 covers 14 residues. As DNA, the CDR3 is TGTGCCAGCAGTACACAGGGTTCCACCGGGGAGCTGTTTTTT. This translates into CASSTQGSTGELFF.

The gene calls are TRBV18 and TRBJ2-3, with a possible D match to TRBD2 (7 bases). From germline, CDR1 is KGHSH and CDR2 LQKENI. This CDR3 is built from 17 residues. Trimming removed 3 bases at V and 0 bases at J, with 16 bases between. For the CDR3, the DNA is TGTGCCAGCTCACCGGGGGCTAGCGGCATTAGCACAGATACGCAGTATTTT. Protein product: CASSPGASGISTDTQYF.

This chain connects TRBV19 to TRBJ2-3, with a possible D match to TRBD2 (6 bases). The germline V and J ends were trimmed by 7 bases and 3 bases, with 14 bases remaining between them. The germline V gene has CDR1 LNHDA and CDR2 SQIVND (reference sequence). This CDR3 contains 14 residues. Written as DNA, the CDR3 is TGTGCCAGTATGGGGAGGTCGGGAACAGATACGCAGTATTTT. Its protein product is CASMGRSGTDTQYF.

The chain uses TRBV21-1 and TRBJ2-1; the D call TRBD2 from the table was never checked on the DNA. TRBV21-1 is designated a pseudogene. The CDR3 runs to 15 residues. The CDR3 DNA reads as TGTGCCAGCAGCAAAGGCATGAAAGCTGATGATGAGCAGTTCTTC. Translated: CASSKGMKADDEQFF.